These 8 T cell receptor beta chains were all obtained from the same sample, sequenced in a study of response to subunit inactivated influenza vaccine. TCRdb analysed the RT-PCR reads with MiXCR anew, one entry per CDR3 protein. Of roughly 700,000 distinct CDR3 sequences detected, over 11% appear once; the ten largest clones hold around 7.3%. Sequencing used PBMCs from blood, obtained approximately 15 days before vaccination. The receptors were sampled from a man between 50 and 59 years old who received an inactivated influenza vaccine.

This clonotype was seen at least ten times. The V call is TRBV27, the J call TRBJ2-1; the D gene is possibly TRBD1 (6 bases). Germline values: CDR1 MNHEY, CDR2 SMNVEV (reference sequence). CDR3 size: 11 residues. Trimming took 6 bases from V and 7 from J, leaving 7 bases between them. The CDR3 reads CASRGGNEQFF. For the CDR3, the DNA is TGTGCCAGCAGAGGGGGTAATGAGCAGTTCTTC.

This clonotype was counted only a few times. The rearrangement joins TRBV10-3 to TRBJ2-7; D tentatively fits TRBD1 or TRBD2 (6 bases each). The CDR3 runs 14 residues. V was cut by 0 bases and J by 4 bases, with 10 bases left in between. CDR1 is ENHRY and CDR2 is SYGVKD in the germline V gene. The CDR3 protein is CAISESGGGYEQYF. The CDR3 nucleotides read TGTGCCATCAGTGAGTCAGGAGGGGGTTACGAGCAGTACTTC.

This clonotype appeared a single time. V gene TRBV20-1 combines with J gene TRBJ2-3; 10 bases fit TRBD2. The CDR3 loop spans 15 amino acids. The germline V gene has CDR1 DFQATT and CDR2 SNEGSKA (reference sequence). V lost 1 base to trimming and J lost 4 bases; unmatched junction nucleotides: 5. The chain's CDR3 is CSARVGAGGPDTQYF. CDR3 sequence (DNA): TGCAGTGCTAGAGTCGGAGCGGGAGGGCCAGATACGCAGTATTTT.

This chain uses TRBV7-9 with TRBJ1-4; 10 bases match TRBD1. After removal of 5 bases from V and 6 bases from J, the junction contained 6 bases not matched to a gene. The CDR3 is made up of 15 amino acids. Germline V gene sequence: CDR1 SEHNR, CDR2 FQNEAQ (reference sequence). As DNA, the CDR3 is TGTGCCAGCAGCCGGGACAGGGGCGGTTATGAAAAACTGTTTTTT. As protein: CASSRDRGGYEKLFF.

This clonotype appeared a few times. CDR3 nucleotides: TGTGCCAGCAGTTTAAGCAGGAGGAGGACTGAAGCTTTCTTT. Translation: CASSLSRRRTEAFF. The chain combines TRBV12-3 or TRBV12-4 with TRBJ1-1; D gene unclear. V dropped 2 bases and J dropped 5 bases, with 12 bases sitting between them. The CDR3 covers 14 residues.

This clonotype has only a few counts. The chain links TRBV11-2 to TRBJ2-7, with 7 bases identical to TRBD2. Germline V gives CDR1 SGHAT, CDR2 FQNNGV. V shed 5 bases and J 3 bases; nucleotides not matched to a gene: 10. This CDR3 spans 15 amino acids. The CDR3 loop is CASSLYGREHYEQYF. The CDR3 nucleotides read TGTGCCAGCAGCCTCTATGGGAGGGAGCACTACGAGCAGTACTTC.

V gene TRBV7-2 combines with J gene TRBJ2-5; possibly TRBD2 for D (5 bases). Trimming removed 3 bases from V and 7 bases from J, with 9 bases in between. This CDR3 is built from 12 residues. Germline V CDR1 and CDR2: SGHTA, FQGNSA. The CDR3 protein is CASSLGGRTQYF. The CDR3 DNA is TGTGCCAGCAGCTTGGGTGGGAGGACCCAGTACTTC.

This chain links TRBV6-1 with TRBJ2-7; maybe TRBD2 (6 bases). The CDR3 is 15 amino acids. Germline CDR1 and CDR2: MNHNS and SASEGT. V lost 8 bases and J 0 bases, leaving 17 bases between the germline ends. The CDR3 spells CASLKRALSSYEQYF. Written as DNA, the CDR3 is TGTGCCAGCCTTAAGCGGGCACTGAGCTCCTACGAGCAGTACTTC.